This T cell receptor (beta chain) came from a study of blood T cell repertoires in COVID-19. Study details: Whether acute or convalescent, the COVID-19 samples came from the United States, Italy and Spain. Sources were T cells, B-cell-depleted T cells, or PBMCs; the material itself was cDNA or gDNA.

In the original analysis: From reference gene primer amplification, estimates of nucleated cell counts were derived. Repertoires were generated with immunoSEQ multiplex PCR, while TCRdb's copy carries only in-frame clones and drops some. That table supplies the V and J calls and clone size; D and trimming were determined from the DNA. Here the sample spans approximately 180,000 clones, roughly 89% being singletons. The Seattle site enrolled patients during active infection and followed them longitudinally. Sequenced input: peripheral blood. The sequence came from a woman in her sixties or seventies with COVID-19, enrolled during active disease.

CDR3 in DNA: TGTGCCAGCAGTAAGGACAGAACAAGCACAGATACGCAGTATTTT. It codes for CASSKDRTSTDTQYF. The V gene is TRBV2, the J gene TRBJ2-3; a weak D match, TRBD1 (6 bases). Between the trimmed V and J ends, which lost 5 bases and 0 bases, there was a span of 12 bases. Germline CDR1 SNHLY, CDR2 FYNNEI. There are 15 residues in the CDR3.